Listed here are 7 T cell receptor beta chains from one sample, sequenced in a study of cytomegalovirus exposure and HLA in healthy donors. Using immunoSEQ multiplex PCR, the repertoire was profiled, and TCRdb retains in-frame clones only, with some absent. The sample has 150,000 to 200,000 clones; over 65% are singletons. Source material: PBMCs. The origin of the receptors is a man aged 18-30 years in good health and CMV-seropositive.

The V gene is TRBV5-6, the J gene TRBJ2-3; D unresolved. CDR3 length: 14 residues. The germline V gene has CDR1 SGHDT and CDR2 YYEEEE. Trimming cost V 0 bases and J 5 bases, with 10 bases left between them. Here the CDR3 reads CASSLANLGDTQYF. The DNA for the CDR3 is TGTGCCAGCAGCTTGGCCAATCTCGGAGATACGCAGTATTTT.

This sequence joins TRBV5-1 and TRBJ2-7; 9 nucleotides agree with TRBD1. Germline CDR1 and CDR2: SGHRS and YFSETQ. V lost 4 bases to trimming and J lost 0 bases; unmatched junction nucleotides: 5. The CDR3 consists of 15 residues. The CDR3 loop is CASSTEGQGSYEQYF. The CDR3 coding sequence is TGCGCCAGCAGCACGGAGGGACAGGGCTCCTACGAGCAGTACTTC.

The genes are TRBV6-5 and TRBJ2-7, with TRBD2 identical over 11 bases. The CDR3 length is 15 residues. Germline CDR1 MNHEY, CDR2 SVGAGI. V was pared by 5 bases and J by 0 bases, with 3 bases of the junction left unmatched. CDR3 sequence: CASSLAGGSSYEQYF. The CDR3 coding sequence is TGTGCCAGCAGTCTAGCGGGAGGTAGCTCCTACGAGCAGTACTTC.

The rearrangement links TRBV19 to TRBJ2-1; the match to TRBD2 covers 8 bases. The length of the CDR3 is 14 residues. Germline V gene lookup returns CDR1 LNHDA and CDR2 SQIVND (reference sequence). Trimming at V came to 3 bases and at J to 4 bases, leaving 2 bases not matched to a gene. CDR3: CASSMTSAYNEQFF. In DNA form, the CDR3 reads TGTGCCAGTAGTATGACTAGCGCATACAATGAGCAGTTCTTC.

The chain recombines TRBV5-1 with TRBJ2-1, with 11 bases identical to TRBD2. This CDR3 comprises 14 residues. The V segment lost 6 bases and the J segment 6 bases; nucleotides outside the gene matches: 5. The V gene's germline CDR1 is SGHRS and CDR2 YFSETQ. The CDR3 spells CASILTSGSNEQFF. CDR3 nucleotide sequence: TGCGCCAGCATTCTAACTAGCGGGAGCAATGAGCAGTTCTTC.

V is TRBV4-2 and J is TRBJ1-1; a weak D match, TRBD1 (5 bases). Germline V gives CDR1 LGHNA, CDR2 YNFKEQ. This CDR3 has 16 residues. Trimming took off 0 bases at V and 0 bases at J, with 11 bases between the two ends. The CDR3 DNA reads TGTGCCAGCAGCCAAGATCCCCCAGGGATGAACACTGAAGCTTTCTTT. It specifies CASSQDPPGMNTEAFF.

This sequence joins TRBV7-8 and TRBJ1-4; D is undetermined. V dropped 0 bases and J dropped 7 bases, with 9 bases sitting between them. The germline CDR1 and CDR2 sequences are SGHVS and FQNEAQ. The CDR3 runs to 14 residues. DNA of the CDR3: TGTGCCAGCAGCTTAGCGGGAGTTTCTGAAAAACTGTTTTTT. This translates into CASSLAGVSEKLFF.